This is a list of T cell receptor beta chains from one sample in a study of lymphopenia after photon versus proton radiotherapy. The repertoire was sequenced with immunoSEQ multiplex PCR; TCRdb's copy has only in-frame clones and lacks some. The sample contains tens of thousands of clones, 70% to 85% of which appear only once. The sequencing used peripheral blood, collected from a patient treated with proton-based radiotherapy. These receptors originate from a man aged 55-75 years with pancreatic cancer. Both conserved end residues are part of each CDR3. A D gene is named only where the DNA matches it firmly. Part of the rows lack a size; the others show once, few, many or a class for expanded clones.

j_call v_call d_call clone_size cdr3_nt cdr3_aa
TRBJ2-2 TRBV19 NA NA TGTGCCAGTAGTATAGGTAGTGGGAGACGTTATACCGGGGAGCTGTTTTTT CASSIGSGRRYTGELFF
TRBJ2-4 TRBV27 NA NA TGTGCCAGCAGTTCCTCCGGGTGGGGCATAGCCAAAAACATTCAGTACTTC CASSSSGWGIAKNIQYF
TRBJ2-1 TRBV15 TRBD2 NA TGTGCCACCAGCAGCGATCTAGCGGGAGGGGGGAATGAGCAGTTCTTC CATSSDLAGGGNEQFF
TRBJ2-7 TRBV30 TRBD2 few TGTGCCTGGATGAAAAGGCGGGAGGCTGTGGAGCAGTACTTC CAWMKRREAVEQYF
TRBJ2-2 TRBV19 NA NA TGTGCCAGTAAGAATTTCGATAGGTTAACCGGGGAGCTGTTTTTT CASKNFDRLTGELFF
TRBJ2-1 TRBV11-2 NA NA TGTGCCAGCAGCTCGTCGGAGTGGGGAAATGAGCAGTTCTTC CASSSSEWGNEQFF
TRBJ1-5 TRBV9 NA NA TGTGCCAGCAGCGTAGCTTGGAGGGTCAGTAGGGGGGGAAATCAGCCCCAGCATTTT CASSVAWRVSRGGNQPQHF
TRBJ2-7 TRBV5-3 TRBD2 NA TGTGCCAGAACGCAACTAGCGGGGTTTTCCGAGCAGTACTTC CARTQLAGFSEQYF
TRBJ1-2 TRBV5-8 TRBD1 NA TGTGCCAGCAGACTCGGACAGGGTTTATATGGCTACACCTTC CASRLGQGLYGYTF
TRBJ1-5 TRBV7-9 NA NA TGTGCCAGCAGCTTGGGGGCTCAGCCCCAGCATTTT CASSLGAQPQHF
TRBJ2-1 TRBV4-2 TRBD2 NA TGTGCCAGCAGCCAAGAACCGGGACTAGCGGGTAATGAGCAGTTCTTC CASSQEPGLAGNEQFF
TRBJ2-1 TRBV5-1 TRBD1 NA TGCGCCAGCAGCAAGGACAGGCACAATGAGCAGTTCTTC CASSKDRHNEQFF
TRBJ2-3 TRBV14 TRBD1 NA TGTGCCAGCGGGCCGGCACGGGACAGGTGGAGCACAGATACGCAGTATTTT CASGPARDRWSTDTQYF
TRBJ2-2 TRBV5-5 NA NA TGTGCCAGCAGACACCAGCCGGAAGCCGGGGAGCTGTTTTTT CASRHQPEAGELFF
TRBJ2-6 TRBV5-1 NA NA TGCGCCAGCAGCTCTCCTGGGGGCTTTTCTGGGGCCAACGTCCTGACTTTC CASSSPGGFSGANVLTF
TRBJ1-5 TRBV5-3 NA once TGCGCCAGCAGCCCGACCTACGGCCCCAATCAGCCCCAGCATTTT CASSPTYGPNQPQHF
TRBJ2-1 TRBV7-2 NA NA TGTGCCAGCAGCGACAGAAGCAATGAGCAGTTCTTC CASSDRSNEQFF
TRBJ2-7 TRBV6-1 NA NA TGTGCCAGCACAAAGGGAATGTACGAGCAGTACTTC CASTKGMYEQYF
TRBJ2-4 TRBV27 NA once TGTGCCAGCAGTTTAACGGGCCGCGGAGTCATAGCCAAAAACATTCAGTACTTC CASSLTGRGVIAKNIQYF
TRBJ2-7 TRBV15 NA NA TGTGCCACCAGCAGCGGGGGACCTGGGAGGGGGCACAGCTACGAGCAGTACTTC CATSSGGPGRGHSYEQYF
TRBJ2-7 TRBV11-2 NA NA TGTGCCAGCAGCTTAGCCTTTCGGCGGGCGACCTACGAGCAGTACTTC CASSLAFRRATYEQYF
TRBJ2-1 TRBV7-2 NA NA TGTGCCAGCAGCTTAGCCCCCTCGCAGCGCACCTACAATGAGCAGTTCTTC CASSLAPSQRTYNEQFF
TRBJ2-3 TRBV12-2 NA NA TGTGCAAGTCCCGTAGTATCCGGTGGTCTTATTAGCGGGAGAGACACAGATACGCAGTATTTT CASPVVSGGLISGRDTDTQYF
TRBJ1-2 TRBV28 NA NA TGTGCCAGCACCACGAGATGGGGGGCGGGCTATGGCTACACCTTC CASTTRWGAGYGYTF